The clone carrying this T cell receptor (beta chain) has only a few counts. The antigen is undetermined. Hyperthyroidism had been newly diagnosed in patients aged 18 to 65, and its duration was under 2 months. The sample comes from a study of T cells in Graves' hyperthyroidism and ophthalmopathy. This CDR3 contains 14 residues. Germline assignment: CDR1 SGDLS and CDR2 YYNGEE. Between the trimmed V and J ends, which lost 1 base and 6 bases, there was a span of 11 bases. Findings of the study overall: A model built on 13 V-J features separated ophthalmopathy from stable hyperthyroidism. In validation, the model predicted ophthalmopathy. These predictions came a median about 6 months before onset. Blood also showed most of the thyroid clonotypes that were expanded above 0.001.

There were TCR beta CDR3 regions amplified from RNA transcripts. The primer set for the first-round RT-PCR of the TCR CDR3 was HTBI. From the multiplex PCR reads, TCRdb called clonotypes with MiXCR, one entry per CDR3 protein. The table records around 520,000 distinct CDR3 sequences, under 15% of them present only once. This TCR was recovered from a woman under 30 with Graves' hyperthyroidism. Sequencing used blood. V and J are TRBV9 and TRBJ2-4; D remains ambiguous. The CDR3 coding sequence is TGTGCCAGCAGCGTAACCGCAAAGACAAACATTCAGTACTTC. This translates into CASSVTAKTNIQYF.